The source of this T cell receptor beta chain is a study of blood T cell repertoires in COVID-19. Overall study: Samples of COVID-19 (acute and convalescent) were obtained from the United States, Italy and Spain. Sources were T cells, B-cell-depleted T cells, or PBMCs; the material itself was cDNA or gDNA.

In germline, CDR1 is MNHEY, CDR2 SMNVEV (reference sequence). This CDR3 contains 12 residues. V lost 10 bases, J lost 5 bases, and 14 bases lay in between. TCRdb keeps only in-frame clones here, not all; method: immunoSEQ multiplex PCR. The sample records roughly 180,000 clones, approximately 81% being singletons. Donors were grouped by their self-reported clinical history. Input material: PBMCs or T cells enriched from blood (not recorded which). The rearrangement joins TRBV27 to TRBJ1-1; D perhaps matches TRBD1 (6 bases). The source is a woman in her forties with acute COVID-19. The CDR3 coding sequence is TGTGCCACTCGTATAGGGGGAACTGAAGCTTTCTTT. As protein: CATRIGGTEAFF.